The 17 T cell receptor beta chains listed next were all sequenced from one sample in a study of blood T cells in healthy people across ages. The second PCR ran roughly 7 to 11 cycles with a sample-barcoded 5' primer and J-beta primers. TCRdb called the 5' RACE reads again in MiXCR, with one record for every CDR3 protein. The table shows about 1.4 million distinct CDR3 sequences, with roughly 60% occurring only once. Sequencing was performed on blood. The receptor source for this set is a man aged 18 to 29 in good health.

This clonotype has only one observation. Possible read error: a much larger clone is one base away. V gene TRBV5-5 combines with J gene TRBJ2-5; 11 bases are shared with TRBD2. V trimming: 7 bases; J trimming: 5 bases; junction bases outside the gene matches: 13. Germline CDR1 SGHKS, CDR2 YYEKEE (reference sequence). The CDR3 spans 16 residues. The CDR3 nucleotides are TGTGCCAGCGGCTCCCGACTAGCGGGGCGTCATGAGACCCAGTACTTC. Its translation: CASGSRLAGRHETQYF.

This rearrangement joins TRBV30 to TRBJ2-7, with TRBD1 matching over 8 bases. Matching the DNA end better, TRBJ2-5 makes the J call doubtful. Germline loops: CDR1 GTSNPN, CDR2 SVGIG (reference sequence). The CDR3 is 14 amino acids. CDR3: CACQTGTGVETQYF. The CDR3, as DNA: TGTGCCTGTCAGACCGGGACAGGCGTAGAGACCCAGTACTTC.

This clonotype was recorded a few times. The chain recombines TRBV20-1 with TRBJ2-7, with 8 bases that match TRBD2. CDR3 size: 14 residues. Germline V gene data show CDR1 as DFQATT and CDR2 as SNEGSKA (reference sequence). V trimming: 2 bases; J trimming: 2 bases; junction bases outside the gene matches: 5. CDR3 coding DNA: TGCAGTGCTAGATTTGCGGGAGGTACCTACGAGCAGTACTTC. Translating it yields CSARFAGGTYEQYF.

V gene TRBV29-1 combines with J gene TRBJ2-1; no clear D gene. Germline CDR1 and CDR2: SQVTM and ANQGSEA. The CDR3 sequence is 15 residues long. V was shortened by 4 bases and J by 9 bases, with 22 bases between the two germline ends. The CDR3 protein is CSVGGTSYKGPEQFF. As DNA, the CDR3 is TGCAGCGTTGGCGGCACAAGCTACAAGGGTCCTGAGCAGTTCTTC.

This rearrangement joins TRBV7-9 to TRBJ1-5; tentatively, D is TRBD1 (6 bases). CDR1 and CDR2 (germline): SEHNR, FQNEAQ (reference sequence). The CDR3 extends over 14 amino acids. Trimming stripped 5 bases from V and 0 bases from J, with 8 bases between. CDR3 loop: CASSGQFSNQPQHF. The CDR3 nucleotides read TGTGCCAGCAGCGGACAGTTTAGCAATCAGCCCCAGCATTTT.

This clonotype was detected a few times. The V gene is TRBV20-1, the J gene TRBJ1-6, with unresolved D. This CDR3 is built from 15 residues. Per the germline V gene, CDR1 is DFQATT and CDR2 is SNEGSKA (reference sequence). V was cut by 1 base and J by 4 bases, with 11 bases left in between. The chain's CDR3 is CSARGAENYNSPLHF. The CDR3 bases are TGCAGTGCTAGAGGGGCAGAAAATTATAATTCACCCCTCCACTTT.

This sequence joins TRBV7-2 and TRBJ2-7; D possibly corresponds to TRBD1 (6 bases). Trimming shortened V by 1 base and J by 1 base, and 11 bases separated the two germline ends. This CDR3 region has 15 residues. Germline lookup yields CDR1 SGHTA and CDR2 FQGNSA. This chain's CDR3 is CASSLVPTGSYEQYF. In nucleotides, the CDR3 is TGTGCCAGCAGCTTAGTGCCCACAGGGTCCTACGAGCAGTACTTC.

The DNA of the CDR3 is TGTGCCAGCAGTTTTAATGTGGGGATGCAGGGCTACGAGCAGTACTTC. This gives the protein CASSFNVGMQGYEQYF. This chain uses TRBV12-3 or TRBV12-4 with TRBJ2-7, with D perhaps TRBD1 (5 bases). V was cut by 3 bases and J by 3 bases, with 18 bases left in between. The CDR3 runs to 16 residues.

The J gene is TRBJ2-7, the V gene TRBV20-1; TRBD2 matches 10 bases. V shed 0 bases and J 6 bases; nucleotides not matched to a gene: 5. Germline lookup yields CDR1 DFQATT and CDR2 SNEGSKA (reference sequence). This CDR3 is built from 14 residues. The DNA for the CDR3 is TGCAGTGCTAGAGAACTAGCGGGGTGGAGCGAGCAGTACTTC. It translates to CSARELAGWSEQYF.

The chain has TRBV20-1 and TRBJ1-2; no reliable D call. The CDR3 sequence is 10 residues long. Per the germline V gene, CDR1 is DFQATT and CDR2 is SNEGSKA (reference sequence). The CDR3 region is CTLSLYGYTF. CDR3 DNA sequence: TGCACCCTATCCTTATATGGCTACACCTTC.

V is TRBV20-1 and J is TRBJ2-7, with D unclear. The length of the CDR3 is 13 residues. Germline V gives CDR1 DFQATT, CDR2 SNEGSKA (reference sequence). With 6 bases removed from V and 1 base from J, the gap between germline ends came to 13 bases. This CDR3 is CSAQFLGSYEQYF. CDR3 DNA: TGCAGTGCCCAGTTCTTAGGGTCCTACGAGCAGTACTTC.

This clonotype was found a few times. The chain has TRBV7-9 and TRBJ2-7; 9 bases agree with TRBD2. V gave up 1 base and J gave up 4 bases; unmatched junction bases: 11. This CDR3 region has 17 residues. Germline CDR1 reads SEHNR; CDR2 reads FQNEAQ (reference sequence). CDR3 loop: CASSLDLAGRDAYEQYF. The CDR3 coding sequence is TGTGCCAGCAGCTTAGACCTAGCGGGAAGAGATGCGTACGAGCAGTACTTC. Full variable domain (outside the CDR3, taken from reference TRBV7-9 and TRBJ2-7): DTGVSQNPRHKITKRGQNVTFRCDPISEHNRLYWYRQTLGQGPEFLTYFQNEAQLEKSRLLSDRFSAERPKGSFSTLEIQRTEQGDSAMYLCASSLDLAGRDAYEQYFGPGTRLTVT.

This chain joins TRBV7-6 and TRBJ2-1; 12 nucleotides align to TRBD2. Trimming removed 5 bases from V and 5 bases from J; junction bases left unmatched: 4. This CDR3 spans 15 amino acids. In germline, CDR1 is SGHVS, CDR2 FNYEAQ. The CDR3 coding sequence is TGTGCCAGCAGCAAACTAGCGGGAGGTGACAATGAGCAGTTCTTC. Encoded protein: CASSKLAGGDNEQFF.

In this sample, this clonotype turned up a few times. This rearrangement joins TRBV20-1 to TRBJ2-4; D ambiguous. Between the trimmed V and J ends, which lost 6 bases and 7 bases, there was a span of 16 bases. The germline V gene encodes CDR1 DFQATT and CDR2 SNEGSKA (reference sequence). There are 13 residues in the CDR3. The CDR3 DNA is TGCAGTGCCATCCGGCAGTCTTATAACATTCAGTACTTC. Translating gives CSAIRQSYNIQYF.

This chain uses TRBV4-1 with TRBJ2-7, with D unresolved. V dropped 1 base and J dropped 11 bases, with 9 bases sitting between them. There are 11 residues in the CDR3. From germline, CDR1 is MGHRA and CDR2 YSYEKL. The CDR3 region is CASSQVTRKYF. In nucleotides, the CDR3 is TGCGCCAGCAGCCAAGTGACCAGAAAGTACTTC.

The chain joins TRBV7-2 to TRBJ2-5; 9 nucleotides align to TRBD2. The DNA matches TRBJ2-7 better at its end, which makes the J call doubtful. This CDR3 is 16 amino acids long. Germline lookup yields CDR1 SGHTA and CDR2 FQGNSA. The CDR3 loop is CASSAASGGRTYEQYF. In DNA, the CDR3 is TGTGCCAGCAGCGCCGCGAGCGGGGGGCGAACCTACGAGCAGTACTTC.

This clonotype occurred once. J is TRBJ1-5 and V is TRBV4-1; D remains ambiguous. V was clipped by 1 base and J by 0 bases, with 10 bases between them. The V gene's germline CDR1 is MGHRA and CDR2 YSYEKL. CDR3 length equals 16 residues. The CDR3 reads CASSQAPLNSNQPQHF. DNA of the CDR3: TGCGCCAGCAGCCAAGCGCCCCTTAATAGCAATCAGCCCCAGCATTTT.